A single TCR beta chain is shown here with its context. In the authors' workflow: Quantification of nucleated cells was approximated via reference gene primer amplification. Repertoires were generated with immunoSEQ multiplex PCR, while TCRdb's copy carries only in-frame clones and drops some. V and J calls and clone size follow that table, whereas D and trimming were derived from the DNA. This table has about 270,000 clones, 70% to 90% appearing once. The data were taken from a study of blood T cell repertoires in COVID-19. Study-wide background: COVID-19 samples from acute and convalescent phases originated in the United States, Italy and Spain.

Germline V gives CDR1 SNHLY, CDR2 FYNNEI. With 6 bases clipped from V and 6 bases from J, the junction kept 5 bases outside the gene matches. CDR3 length: 13 amino acids. Sample: peripheral blood. V and J are TRBV2 and TRBJ1-5, with 7 bases fitting TRBD1. This clonotype was sampled from a woman aged 30 to 39 with COVID-19, enrolled during active disease. As DNA, the CDR3 is TGTGCCAGCAGGCACGACAGGGCTCAGCCCCAGCATTTT. Amino acids: CASRHDRAQPQHF.